This T cell receptor (beta chain) appears in the sequencing data of a study of blood T cell repertoires in COVID-19. Study at large: COVID-19 samples from acute and convalescent phases originated in the United States, Italy and Spain. The analysed material was cDNA or gDNA that came from T cells, B-cell-depleted T cells, or PBMCs.

Germline loops: CDR1 SNHLY, CDR2 FYNNEI. The CDR3 extends over 15 amino acids. V was trimmed by 0 bases and J by 7 bases, leaving 15 bases between them. The Seattle site enrolled patients during active infection and followed them longitudinally. As handled by the study authors: Amplification of reference gene primers provided the estimated nucleated cell counts. TCRdb's table, derived via immunoSEQ multiplex PCR, lists solely in-frame clones and lacks some. V and J calls plus clone size are reproduced from that table; the DNA served to infer D and trimming. The table includes 150,000 to 200,000 clones, about 83% detected once.

The clonotype comes from a woman between 65 and 79 years old with COVID-19, enrolled during active disease. The genes are TRBV2 and TRBJ1-2; weak D call: TRBD1 (6 bases). Input material: peripheral blood. CDR3 bases: TGTGCCAGCAGTGAAGCAACAGGGCCGACGGTTGGCTACACCTTC. As protein: CASSEATGPTVGYTF.